This T cell receptor beta chain is drawn from a study of tumor and adjacent non-tumor tissue in lung cancer. About the research overall: The cohort had roughly 12 adenocarcinoma, a couple of squamous cell and 1 small cell patients. Study findings and constraints: Tumor repertoires had a smaller top 100 clone share than normal lung. Significantly higher TCR diversity was found in tumor than normal lung. Shorter survival was associated with higher TCR diversity in tumors.

A modified ARM-PCR protocol with three rounds of nested PCR amplified TCRbeta. TCRdb called the multiplex PCR reads again in MiXCR, with one record for every CDR3 protein. The data hold some 80,000 distinct CDR3 sequences, with about 80% observed a single time. RNA was extracted from bulk tissue without any cell sorting. More than 3 cm separated this lung sample from the edge of the tumor. In the case of this clonotype: As yet, its antigen is unknown. A junction end diverges from the germline sequence, so it may reflect a read error.

This CDR3 has 16 residues. Germline V gene data show CDR1 as SGHDT and CDR2 as YYEEEE. The origin of this receptor is a man aged 65 to 79 with non-small cell lung cancer. The V call is TRBV5-6, the J call TRBJ2-7, with 7 bases fitting TRBD1. The sequenced sample consisted of distant non-tumor lung tissue. The CDR3 coding sequence is TGTGCCAGAAGCTCCGTGGTCCGGGACAGCACCTACGATCAGTACTTC. It specifies CARSSVVRDSTYDQYF.